The present T cell receptor beta chain was sequenced within a study of T cells in narcolepsy. Produced via immunoSEQ multiplex PCR; TCRdb's table is partial and in-frame only. The table shows 32,000 or so clones, with over 75% occurring only once. V lost 2 bases, J lost 0 bases, and 8 bases lay in between. CDR3 length equals 15 residues. Germline-derived CDR1 and CDR2 are MNHEY and SMNVEV (reference sequence). This clonotype was obtained from a human donor with narcolepsy. Sequencing used CD45RA- memory CD4+ T cells from PBMCs. The chain combines TRBV27 with TRBJ1-3; D is undetermined. The CDR3, as DNA: TGTGCCAGCAGTTTACAGCCGAGCTCTGGAAACACCATATATTTT. Encoded protein: CASSLQPSSGNTIYF.